This T cell receptor beta chain was documented in a study of blood T cell repertoires in COVID-19. The overall study: Samples representing acute and convalescent COVID-19 were sourced from the United States, Italy and Spain. T cells, B-cell-depleted T cells, or PBMCs provided the cDNA or gDNA that served as material.

Under the authors' procedure: Amplification from reference gene primers served as the basis for estimated nucleated cell counts. Assay used: immunoSEQ multiplex PCR; TCRdb lists only in-frame clones, some missing. From that table come the V and J calls and clone size; the DNA was used to work out D and trimming. In the table there are fewer than 150,000 clones, over 70% of which are singletons. This CDR3 comprises 15 residues. Germline CDR1 reads MGHRA; CDR2 reads YSYEKL. After removal of 3 bases from V and 1 base from J, the junction contained 1 base not matched to a gene. The chain combines TRBV4-1 with TRBJ2-1, with 9 positions matching TRBD1. This TCR came from an elderly man with acute or convalescent COVID-19. Sequencing was done on a sample of peripheral blood. CDR3 protein: CASSQTGGSYNEQFF. The CDR3, as DNA: TGCGCCAGCAGCCAGACAGGGGGATCCTACAATGAGCAGTTCTTC.